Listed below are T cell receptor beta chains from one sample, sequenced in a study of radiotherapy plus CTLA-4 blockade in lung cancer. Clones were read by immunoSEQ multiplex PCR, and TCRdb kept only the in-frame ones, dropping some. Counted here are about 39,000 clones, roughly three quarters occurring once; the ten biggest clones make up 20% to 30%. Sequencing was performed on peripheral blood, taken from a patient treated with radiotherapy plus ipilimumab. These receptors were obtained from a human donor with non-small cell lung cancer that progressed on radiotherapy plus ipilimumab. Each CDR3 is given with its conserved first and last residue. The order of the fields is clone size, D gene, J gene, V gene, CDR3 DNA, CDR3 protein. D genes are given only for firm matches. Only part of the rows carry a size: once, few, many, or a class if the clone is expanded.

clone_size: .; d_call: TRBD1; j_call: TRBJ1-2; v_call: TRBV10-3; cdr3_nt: TGTGCCATCAGGGACAGGCCGGCTAACTATGGCTACACCTTC; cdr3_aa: CAIRDRPANYGYTF
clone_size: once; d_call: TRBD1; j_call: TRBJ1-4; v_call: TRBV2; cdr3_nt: TGTGCCAGCAGCCCGGGAGGGGGCGAGACAAGGTTTTACGAAAATGAAAAACTGTTTTTT; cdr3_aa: CASSPGGGETRFYENEKLFF
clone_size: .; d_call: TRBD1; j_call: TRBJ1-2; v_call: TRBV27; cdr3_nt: TGTGCCAGCAGTTTATCCGGGACAGGCTATGGCTACACCTTC; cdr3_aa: CASSLSGTGYGYTF
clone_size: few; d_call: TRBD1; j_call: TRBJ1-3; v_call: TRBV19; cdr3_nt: TGTGCCAGTAGTATGGACAGGTTCTCTGGAAACACCATATATTTT; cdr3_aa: CASSMDRFSGNTIYF
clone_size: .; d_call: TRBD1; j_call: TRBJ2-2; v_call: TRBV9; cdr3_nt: TGTGCCAGCAGCTCGAGAGGGACAGGGGTGTTCACCGGGGAGCTGTTTTTT; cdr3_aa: CASSSRGTGVFTGELFF
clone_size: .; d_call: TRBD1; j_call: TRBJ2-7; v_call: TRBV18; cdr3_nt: TGTGCCAGCTCTCCCGGGACAGGGCTCGAGCAGTACTTC; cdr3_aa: CASSPGTGLEQYF
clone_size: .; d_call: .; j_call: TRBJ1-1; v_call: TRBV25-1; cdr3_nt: TGTGCCAGCAGTGACAGGGTGAACACTGAAGCTTTCTTT; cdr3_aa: CASSDRVNTEAFF
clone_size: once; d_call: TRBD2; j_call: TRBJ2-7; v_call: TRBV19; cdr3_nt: TGTGCCAGTAGCGGCACGGCGGAAGCGGGGTACGAGCAGTACTTC; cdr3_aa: CASSGTAEAGYEQYF
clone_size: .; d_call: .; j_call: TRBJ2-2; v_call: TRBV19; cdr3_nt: TGTGCCAGTACTAACACCGGGGAGCTGTTTTTT; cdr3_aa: CASTNTGELFF
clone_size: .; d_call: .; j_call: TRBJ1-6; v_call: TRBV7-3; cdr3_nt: TGTGCCAGCAGCTTAAAGGGGAAAGAGTCACCCCTCCACTTT; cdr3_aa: CASSLKGKESPLHF
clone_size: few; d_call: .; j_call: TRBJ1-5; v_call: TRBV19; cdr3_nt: TGTGCCAGTAGTATTAGGAGCTATGATCAGCCCCAGCATTTT; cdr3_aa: CASSIRSYDQPQHF